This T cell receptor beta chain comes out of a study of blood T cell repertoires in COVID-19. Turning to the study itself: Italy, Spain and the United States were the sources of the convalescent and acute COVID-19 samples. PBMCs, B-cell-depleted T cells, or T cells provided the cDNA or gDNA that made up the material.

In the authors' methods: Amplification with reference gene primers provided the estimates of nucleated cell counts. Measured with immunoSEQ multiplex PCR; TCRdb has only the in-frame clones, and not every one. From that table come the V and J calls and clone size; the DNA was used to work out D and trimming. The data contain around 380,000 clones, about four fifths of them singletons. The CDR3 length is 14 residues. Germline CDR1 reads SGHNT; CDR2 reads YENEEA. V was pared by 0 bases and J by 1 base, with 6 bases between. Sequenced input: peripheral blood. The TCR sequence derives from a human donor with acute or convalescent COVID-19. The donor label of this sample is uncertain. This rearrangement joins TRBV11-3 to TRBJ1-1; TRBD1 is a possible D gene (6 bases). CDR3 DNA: TGTGCCAGCAGCTTAGAACAGGGGAACACTGAAGCTTTCTTT. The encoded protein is CASSLEQGNTEAFF.